This T cell receptor beta chain was captured in a study of regulatory T cells in long-lasting Graves disease. TCR beta libraries were built with iRepertoire HTBI primers and Arm-PCR of CDR3 regions. One entry per CDR3 protein, called by TCRdb with MiXCR from the multiplex PCR reads. Among a few hundred thousand distinct CDR3 sequences, over 15% were seen once, and the ten largest hold roughly 27%. Germline V gives CDR1 MNHEY, CDR2 SVGAGI. The CDR3 sequence is 13 residues long. V was pared by 2 bases and J by 4 bases, with 8 bases between. The time point is: newly diagnosed GD, antithyroid drugs for less than 3 months. Isolated PBMC RNA provided the starting material for the TCR library. This clonotype was detected ten times or more. This same sample was also part of a study on T cells in Graves' hyperthyroidism and ophthalmopathy.

The origin of this receptor is a middle-aged man with Graves disease. This material consisted of peripheral blood mononuclear cells (PBMCs), taken at new diagnosis, from a patient treated with antithyroid drugs. The chain is built from TRBV6-5 and TRBJ1-2; D not certain. Here the CDR3 reads CASSYRTGYGYTF. In DNA, the CDR3 is TGTGCCAGCAGTTACCGGACTGGCTATGGCTACACCTTC.